The 16 T cell receptor beta chains listed next were all sequenced from one sample in a study of T cell clonotyping in hematopoietic cell transplantation. This table comes from immunoSEQ multiplex PCR, and its TCRdb copy is limited to in-frame clones, with some not included. The data show 15,000 or so clones, approximately 90% seen once. The starting material was PBMCs, obtained 100 days after allogeneic stem cell transplant. The origin of the receptors is a male patient aged 45-60 years who had an allogeneic stem cell transplant from an unrelated donor, so T cells may come from the graft donor. Some clones in this sample may be carry-over from other donors' samples.

This clone was observed a few times. The sample has other DNA sequences that encode this CDR3 too. The rearrangement joins TRBV5-4 to TRBJ2-7; maybe TRBD2 (5 bases). CDR1 is SGHNT, CDR2 YYREEE, per germline (reference sequence). The ends were cut back, 1 base at V and 3 bases at J, with 11 bases in the middle. The length of the CDR3 is 14 residues. CDR3 residues: CASSLSDGDYEQYF. The CDR3 DNA is TGTGCCAGCAGCTTGTCGGACGGGGACTACGAGCAGTACTTC.

The chain joins TRBV27 to TRBJ2-5, with D tentatively TRBD1 (5 bases). The CDR3 totals 13 residues. Trimming cost V 5 bases and J 5 bases, with 12 bases left between them. Germline-derived CDR1 and CDR2 are MNHEY and SMNVEV (reference sequence). The CDR3 DNA follows: TGTGCCAGCAGTCGCAGGGCCGGGGAGACCCAGTACTTC. It specifies CASSRRAGETQYF.

The chain couples TRBV4-1 to TRBJ1-1, with 7 bases fitting TRBD1. The CDR3 length is 14 residues. Unmatched junction bases numbered 5, after V lost 1 base and J lost 6 bases. The germline gives CDR1 MGHRA, CDR2 YSYEKL. CDR3 sequence (DNA): TGCGCCAGCAGCCAAGGTAACAGGGGAGCTGAAGCTTTCTTT. It translates to CASSQGNRGAEAFF.

This chain joins TRBV13 and TRBJ2-7, with D unresolved. The CDR3 extends over 15 amino acids. V was shortened by 0 bases and J by 2 bases, with 11 bases between the two germline ends. The germline gives CDR1 PRHDT, CDR2 FYEKMQ (reference sequence). DNA of the CDR3: TGTGCCAGCAGCTTAGGCCCAGATGGGGCCTACGAGCAGTACTTC. This encodes CASSLGPDGAYEQYF.

V is TRBV2 and J is TRBJ2-1, with TRBD1 matching 7 bases. The trim removed 6 bases at V and 8 bases at J, leaving 10 bases unmatched. CDR1 is SNHLY and CDR2 is FYNNEI in the germline V gene. The CDR3 is 14 amino acids. CDR3 bases: TGTGCCAGCAGAGATTCGACAGGGAGAGATGAGCAGTTCTTC. Residues: CASRDSTGRDEQFF.

The V call is TRBV18, the J call TRBJ1-1; TRBD1 is a possible D gene (6 bases). The CDR3 has 15 residues. Germline values: CDR1 KGHSH, CDR2 LQKENI. V was trimmed by 0 bases and J by 7 bases, leaving 15 bases between them. The CDR3 reads CASSPPGQGTGEAFF. The CDR3, as DNA: TGTGCCAGCTCACCACCGGGGCAGGGGACGGGTGAAGCTTTCTTT.

The chain uses TRBV18 and TRBJ2-3; D possibly matches TRBD1 or TRBD2 (5 bases each). Trimming took off 2 bases at V and 0 bases at J, with 6 bases between the two ends. The CDR3 has 14 residues. Germline CDR1 is KGHSH and CDR2 is LQKENI. The CDR3 DNA sequence: TGTGCCAGCTCACCAGGGGGAAGCACAGATACGCAGTATTTT. Translation gives CASSPGGSTDTQYF.

The gene calls are TRBV27 and TRBJ2-7; 8 bases are shared with TRBD1. The trim removed 6 bases at V and 4 bases at J, leaving 23 bases unmatched. This CDR3 has 19 amino acids. Germline CDR1 MNHEY, CDR2 SMNVEV (reference sequence). The DNA for the CDR3 is TGTGCCAGCAGCTTTACAGGGGACAGGCTCCCGTTAATCCCTTACGAGCAGTACTTC. As protein: CASSFTGDRLPLIPYEQYF.

This sequence joins TRBV5-6 and TRBJ2-7; D not certain. This CDR3 is built from 14 residues. Trimming took 0 bases from V and 1 from J, leaving 8 bases between them. Germline V CDR1 and CDR2: SGHDT, YYEEEE. CDR3 amino acids: CASSLVRDSYEQYF. The CDR3 DNA reads as TGTGCCAGCAGCTTGGTTAGGGATTCCTACGAGCAGTACTTC.

The chain joins TRBV30 to TRBJ2-1, with a tentative D call TRBD1 (5 bases). This CDR3 is built from 13 residues. Germline assignment: CDR1 GTSNPN and CDR2 SVGIG (reference sequence). The V end lost 5 bases, the J end lost 5 bases, and 13 bases lay between the germline ends. CDR3 sequence reads: CAWLGDSNNEQFF. The CDR3 DNA reads TGTGCCTGGTTGGGTGACAGTAACAATGAGCAGTTCTTC. The full variable domain, completed using reference TRBV30 and TRBJ2-1, is SQTIHQWPATLVQPVGSPLSLECTVEGTSNPNLYWYRQAAGRGLQLLFYSVGIGQISSEVPQNLSASRPQDRQFILSSKKLLLSDSGFYLCAWLGDSNNEQFFGPGTRLTVL.

The chain employs TRBV27 and TRBJ1-1; TRBD1 aligns across 9 bases. Germline V gene data show CDR1 as MNHEY and CDR2 as SMNVEV (reference sequence). J gave up 0 bases and V 6 bases, and 2 bases lay outside the gene matches. This CDR3 is built from 14 residues. DNA of the CDR3: TGTGCCAGCAGGGACAGGGGTATGAACACTGAAGCTTTCTTT. Protein sequence: CASRDRGMNTEAFF.

The chain combines TRBV15 with TRBJ1-4, with 7 positions matching TRBD1. The CDR3 length is 15 residues. J gave up 9 bases and V 0 bases, and 7 bases lay outside the gene matches. Germline-derived CDR1 and CDR2 are LNHNV and YYDKDF (reference sequence). The chain's CDR3 is CATSREGTVSKKLFF. The CDR3 nucleotides read TGTGCCACCAGCAGAGAGGGGACAGTTTCGAAAAAACTGTTTTTT.

The chain uses TRBV19 and TRBJ2-5, with D perhaps matching TRBD2 (6 bases). V was trimmed by 3 bases and J by 3 bases, leaving 11 bases between them. The CDR3 length is 14 residues. Germline-derived CDR1 and CDR2 are LNHDA and SQIVND (reference sequence). CDR3 nucleotides: TGTGCCAGTAGTATTAACCGGGGGAAAGAGACCCAGTACTTC. Encoded protein: CASSINRGKETQYF.

The chain recombines TRBV6-6 with TRBJ2-7; 7 bases agree with TRBD2. The germline V gene encodes CDR1 MNHNY and CDR2 SVGAGI (reference sequence). The CDR3 length is 14 residues. With 7 bases clipped from V and 3 bases from J, the junction kept 9 bases outside the gene matches. The chain's CDR3 is CASTLGVAGYEQYF. CDR3 nucleotide sequence: TGTGCCAGCACCCTCGGGGTAGCGGGCTACGAGCAGTACTTC.

In DNA form, the CDR3 reads TGTGCCAGCAGCCAAGGATCACGCCGGGTCCTTCTCCCCGGGGAGCTGTTTTTT. It is translated as CASSQGSRRVLLPGELFF. The genes are TRBV14 and TRBJ2-2; D is undetermined. The germline V gene encodes CDR1 SGHDN and CDR2 FVKESK. Trimming took 1 base from V and 6 from J, leaving 21 bases between them. The CDR3 contains 18 residues.

The CDR3 loop reads CASSRGGEKLFF. CDR3 DNA sequence: TGTGCCAGCAGCCGAGGTGGCGAAAAACTGTTTTTT. J is TRBJ1-4 and V is TRBV6-6; D is uncertain. Germline-derived CDR1 and CDR2 are MNHNY and SVGAGI (reference sequence). The germline V and J ends were trimmed by 6 bases and 8 bases, with 10 bases remaining between them. The CDR3 extends over 12 amino acids.